This T cell receptor beta chain derives from a study of T cell responses to AZD1222 COVID-19 vaccine. Study-level results: Baseline antibody screening turned up just five to seven seropositive AZD1222 recipients.

Sequencing used immunoSEQ multiplex PCR; TCRdb keeps in-frame clones, though not all of them. In the table there are about 110,000 clones, about nine tenths of which are singletons. On this clone itself: The antigen is undetermined.

Germline CDR1 is SGHRS and CDR2 is YFSETQ. The ends lost 4 bases at V and 7 bases at J; junction bases unmatched: 5. CDR3 size: 14 residues. The chain has TRBV5-1 and TRBJ2-1; 10 nucleotides match TRBD2. The sample in question was peripheral blood, obtained on day 0 of AZD1222 vaccination. The sequence was collected from an adult in good health. The CDR3 loop is CASSPPGLANEQFF. For the CDR3, the DNA is TGCGCCAGCAGCCCACCGGGACTAGCGAATGAGCAGTTCTTC.